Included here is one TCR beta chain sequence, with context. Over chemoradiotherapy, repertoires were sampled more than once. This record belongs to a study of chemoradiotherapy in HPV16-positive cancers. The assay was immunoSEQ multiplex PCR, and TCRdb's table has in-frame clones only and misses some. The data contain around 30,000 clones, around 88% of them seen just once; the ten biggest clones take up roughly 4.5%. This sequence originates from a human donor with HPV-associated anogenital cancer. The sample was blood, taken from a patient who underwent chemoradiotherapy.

In DNA, the CDR3 is TGTGCCAGCAGCAAAGGAGGCCTTAGGGTGCCTGGGGAAGGTTCACCCCTCCACTTT. Translation gives CASSKGGLRVPGEGSPLHF. The rearrangement uses TRBV21-1 and TRBJ1-6. TRBV21-1 is a documented pseudogene. CDR3 length equals 19 residues.